The 8 T cell receptor beta chains presented below share a single source sample, sequenced in a study of T-cell memory formation after mild COVID-19. TCRdb re-called the 5' RACE reads through MiXCR, storing one row per CDR3 protein. In the table there are around 310,000 distinct CDR3 sequences, less than 25% of which are singletons. The sample comprised PBMCs or a T cell subset sorted from them (not recorded which). The receptors stem from a man aged 18 to 29 who had mild COVID-19 (a few samples of this study predate the infection). Cell type and time point are not known.

The CDR3 sequence: CASSYFGTGRNSPLHF. CDR3 in DNA: TGTGCCAGCAGTTACTTCGGGACAGGGAGGAATTCACCCCTCCACTTT. V gene TRBV6-5 combines with J gene TRBJ1-6; 9 nucleotides match TRBD1. Germline loops: CDR1 MNHEY, CDR2 SVGAGI. The CDR3 covers 16 residues. V gave up 1 base and J gave up 7 bases; unmatched junction bases: 5.

This clonotype appeared once. The CDR3 nucleotides read TGTGCCAGCAGTTCCTTCGCGGGGTTATACGAGCAGTACGTC. This sequence encodes CASSSFAGLYEQYV. The chain employs TRBV6-5 and TRBJ2-7, with D possibly matching TRBD2 (6 bases). The CDR3 has 14 residues. Germline V lookup: CDR1 MNHEY, CDR2 SVGAGI. V was pared by 4 bases and J by 4 bases, with 14 bases between.

The CDR3 nucleotides read TGCAGCGTTGAAGTGGGCCACGAGCAGTACTTC. This translates into CSVEVGHEQYF. The chain combines TRBV29-1 with TRBJ2-7, with D hard to call. Germline V gene data show CDR1 as SQVTM and CDR2 as ANQGSEA. The germline V and J ends were trimmed by 1 base and 5 bases, with 6 bases remaining between them. The CDR3 is made up of 11 amino acids.

This clonotype was observed at least ten times. The chain has TRBV24-1 and TRBJ1-2; D remains unclear. The CDR3 runs 14 residues. The germline CDR1 and CDR2 sequences are KGHDR and SFDVKD. Trimming removed 6 bases at V and 1 base at J, with 11 bases between. As DNA, the CDR3 is TGTGCCACCAGTCGTTGGCGGTGTAACTATGGCTACACCTTC. Protein sequence: CATSRWRCNYGYTF.

This clonotype has more than one count but fewer than ten. The chain has TRBV6-6 and TRBJ1-2, with a weak D call TRBD1 (5 bases). The CDR3 has 15 amino acids. Germline assignment: CDR1 MNHNY and CDR2 SVGAGI (reference sequence). Trimming removed 8 bases at V and 4 bases at J, with 20 bases between. CDR3 nucleotide sequence: TGTGCCAGCTACGTAGGCGGGACGGTAGCCTATGGCTACACCTTC. The encoded protein is CASYVGGTVAYGYTF.

The V gene is TRBV20-1, the J gene TRBJ2-5, with D possibly TRBD2 on 6 matching bases. The CDR3 is 15 amino acids. Germline CDR1 and CDR2: DFQATT and SNEGSKA (reference sequence). V lost 0 bases and J 5 bases, leaving 16 bases between the germline ends. As DNA, the CDR3 is TGCAGTGCTAGAGATTATGGCTCTGGGGGGGAGACCCAGTACTTC. As protein: CSARDYGSGGETQYF.

V gene TRBV27 combines with J gene TRBJ1-5, with 7 bases that match TRBD1. The CDR3 spans 14 residues. Germline assignment: CDR1 MNHEY and CDR2 SMNVEV (reference sequence). Trimming at V came to 6 bases and at J to 2 bases, leaving 4 bases not matched to a gene. CDR3 nucleotides: TGTGCCAGCAGACTCGGACAGGGCAATCAGCCCCAGCATTTT. Translation gives CASRLGQGNQPQHF.

CDR3 DNA sequence: TGCGCCAGCAGCCAAGTTAGTAGCGGGGGGATGTTAATAGAGCAGTTCTTC. It codes for CASSQVSSGGMLIEQFF. This rearrangement joins TRBV4-3 to TRBJ2-1; 10 bases match TRBD2. After removal of 1 base from V and 10 bases from J, the junction contained 13 bases not matched to a gene. Germline loops: CDR1 LGHNA, CDR2 YSLEER. This CDR3 spans 17 amino acids.